This T cell receptor (beta chain) derives from a study of T-cell memory formation after mild COVID-19. Study-level information: TCR clustering was largely donor specific.

cDNA libraries for TCR alpha and TCR beta, carrying sample barcodes and UMIs, came from 5'RACE with constant-segment primers. TCRdb recomputed calls from the 5' RACE reads with MiXCR, one row per CDR3 protein. The sample shows more than 250,000 distinct CDR3 sequences, under 20% of them seen only once. This TCR was recovered from a man between 18 and 35 years old who had mild COVID-19 (a few samples of this study predate the infection). Cell type and time point are not known. The sequencing sample was made of PBMCs or a T cell subset sorted from them (not recorded which).

In nucleotides, the CDR3 is TGTGCCAGCACCGACGGGACAGGAGAGTTTTCCTACAATGAGCAGTTCTTC. This sequence encodes CASTDGTGEFSYNEQFF. V usage is TRBV6-2 or TRBV6-3 and J usage is TRBJ2-1; 8 bases fit TRBD1. CDR3 length: 17 residues. The J segment lost 1 base and the V segment lost 7 bases, leaving 12 bases of the junction unmatched. In germline, CDR1 is MNHEY, CDR2 SVGEGT.